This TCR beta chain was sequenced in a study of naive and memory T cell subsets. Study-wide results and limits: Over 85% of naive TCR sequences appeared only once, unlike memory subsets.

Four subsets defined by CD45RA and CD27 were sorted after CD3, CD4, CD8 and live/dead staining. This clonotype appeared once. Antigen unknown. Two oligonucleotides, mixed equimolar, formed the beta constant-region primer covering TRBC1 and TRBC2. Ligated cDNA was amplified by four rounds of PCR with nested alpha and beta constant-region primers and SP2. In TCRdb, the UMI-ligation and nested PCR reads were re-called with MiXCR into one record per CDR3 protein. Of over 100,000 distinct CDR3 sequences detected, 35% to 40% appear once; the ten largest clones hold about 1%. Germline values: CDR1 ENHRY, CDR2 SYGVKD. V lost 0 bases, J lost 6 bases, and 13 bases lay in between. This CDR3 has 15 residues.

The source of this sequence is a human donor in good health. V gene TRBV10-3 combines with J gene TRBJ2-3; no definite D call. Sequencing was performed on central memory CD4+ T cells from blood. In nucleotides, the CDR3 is TGTGCCATCAGTGAGTCGACATTGACAACTGATACGCAGTATTTT. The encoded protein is CAISESTLTTDTQYF.